Below are 23 T cell receptor beta chains sequenced from a single sample in a study of blood T cell repertoires in COVID-19 (dated by TCRdb to the early 2020s). The library was built by means of the immunoSEQ multiplex PCR assay. The clones in this table, taken by TCRdb from immuneACCESS, are in-frame only. Not every clone is retained; where verified, under half of the shortfall comes from an unresolved V gene, and the cause of the rest is unknown. Counted in this sample were approximately 300,000 clones; 89% of them appeared once. Clones ranked in the top ten supply approximately 5.5% of the sample. Sequencing used PBMCs or T cells enriched from blood (not recorded which). The source is a man aged 55 to 69 who had recovered from COVID-19.

A few counts support this clone. V is TRBV7-2 and J is TRBJ1-2, with 11 bases lining up with TRBD1. The CDR3 totals 13 residues. Looked up from germline, CDR1 is SGHTA and CDR2 is FQGNSA. The V gene end was trimmed by 3 bases and the J gene end by 7 bases; junction bases not matched to a gene: 1. This CDR3 is CASSFGTGGGYTF. CDR3 sequence (DNA): TGTGCCAGCAGCTTTGGGACAGGGGGTGGCTACACCTTC.

The rearrangement links TRBV30 to TRBJ1-3; 7 positions match TRBD1. Germline values: CDR1 GTSNPN, CDR2 SVGIG (reference sequence). The V gene end was trimmed by 3 bases and the J gene end by 2 bases; junction bases not matched to a gene: 7. The CDR3 loop spans 15 amino acids. CDR3 nucleotide sequence: TGTGCCTGGAGAATGACAGGGAACCCTGGAAACACCATATATTTT. As protein: CAWRMTGNPGNTIYF.

This rearrangement joins TRBV28 to TRBJ2-7, with D possibly TRBD1 on 6 matching bases. V was trimmed by 5 bases and J by 2 bases, leaving 19 bases between them. CDR3 size: 16 residues. CDR1 is MDHEN, CDR2 SYDVKM, per germline. As DNA, the CDR3 is TGTGCCAGCAGTGGCAGGGACACTCCTTTCACCTACGAGCAGTACTTC. It yields the protein CASSGRDTPFTYEQYF.

V is TRBV18 and J is TRBJ1-4; D is unresolved. Trimming took off 4 bases at V and 8 bases at J, with 11 bases between the two ends. Germline lookup yields CDR1 KGHSH and CDR2 LQKENI. The CDR3 totals 13 residues. The CDR3 nucleotides read TGTGCCAGCTCACAAGAGTCGAGCGAAAAACTGTTTTTT. Protein sequence: CASSQESSEKLFF.

This clone occurred once. This chain uses TRBV9 with TRBJ2-1; 7 nucleotides line up with TRBD2. The CDR3 loop spans 15 amino acids. V dropped 3 bases and J dropped 4; count of bases not matched to a gene: 7. Germline values: CDR1 SGDLS, CDR2 YYNGEE. CDR3 region: CASSAPGLNYNEQFF. The CDR3 DNA reads as TGTGCCAGCAGCGCCCCGGGACTAAATTACAATGAGCAGTTCTTC.

This clone has more than one count but fewer than ten. This chain links TRBV5-1 with TRBJ2-7; 7 bases align to TRBD2. The germline V gene encodes CDR1 SGHRS and CDR2 YFSETQ. The CDR3 extends over 15 amino acids. The V and J ends lost 0 bases and 4 bases, in that order; junction bases with no gene match: 7. The CDR3 sequence: CASSLEAGLYYEQYF. The DNA for the CDR3 is TGCGCCAGCAGCTTGGAAGCGGGACTTTATTACGAGCAGTACTTC.

The chain combines TRBV10-1 with TRBJ2-7, with 7 bases fitting TRBD1. The V segment lost 6 bases and the J segment 2 bases; nucleotides outside the gene matches: 10. Per germline, CDR1 WNHNN and CDR2 SYGVQD (reference sequence). This CDR3 contains 15 residues. The CDR3 is CASRAGTAGPYEQYF. Written as DNA, the CDR3 is TGCGCCAGCAGAGCCGGGACAGCCGGTCCCTACGAGCAGTACTTC.

The rearrangement joins TRBV30 to TRBJ2-5; 8 bases agree with TRBD1. The CDR3 spans 15 residues. The V segment lost 1 base and the J segment 0 bases; nucleotides outside the gene matches: 4. The V gene's germline CDR1 is GTSNPN and CDR2 SVGIG (reference sequence). The CDR3 is CAWSGTGMYQETQYF. The CDR3 region has the DNA TGTGCCTGGAGTGGGACAGGGATGTACCAAGAGACCCAGTACTTC.

This chain connects TRBV9 to TRBJ2-7; 11 bases match TRBD2. Germline V gene sequence: CDR1 SGDLS, CDR2 YYNGEE. The trim removed 0 bases at V and 4 bases at J, leaving 3 bases unmatched. The CDR3 length is 15 residues. This CDR3 reads CASSVDPSGRYEQYF. The CDR3 DNA reads TGTGCCAGCAGCGTAGACCCTAGCGGGAGGTACGAGCAGTACTTC.

J is TRBJ1-3 and V is TRBV3-1 (or the pseudogene TRBV3-2), with 11 bases aligning to TRBD1. Germline values: CDR1 LGHDT, CDR2 YNNKEL (reference sequence). This CDR3 contains 16 residues. V was pared by 4 bases and J by 0 bases, with 2 bases of the junction left unmatched. The chain's CDR3 is CASSRGTGGSGNTIYF. The CDR3 bases are TGTGCCAGCAGCCGTGGGACAGGGGGCTCTGGAAACACCATATATTTT.

The rearrangement joins TRBV5-6 to TRBJ2-3; 7 nucleotides align to TRBD2. The V gene end was trimmed by 0 bases and the J gene end by 2 bases; junction bases not matched to a gene: 6. The CDR3 contains 16 residues. Germline V lookup: CDR1 SGHDT, CDR2 YYEEEE. CDR3 nucleotides: TGTGCCAGCAGCTTGGTTGGGGACTATGACACAGATACGCAGTATTTT. Translated, it gives CASSLVGDYDTDTQYF. Complete variable domain (other parts from reference TRBV5-6 and TRBJ2-3): DAGVTQSPTHLIKTRGQQVTLRCSPKSGHDTVSWYQQALGQGPQFIFQYYEEEERQRGNFPDRFSGHQFPNYSSELNVNALLLGDSALYLCASSLVGDYDTDTQYFGPGTRLTVL.

V is TRBV11-1 and J is TRBJ2-3; 9 nucleotides line up with TRBD2. J gave up 5 bases and V 2 bases, and 8 bases lay outside the gene matches. This CDR3 contains 16 residues. CDR1 is SGHAT and CDR2 is FQDESV in the germline V gene (reference sequence). The CDR3 DNA reads TGTGCCAGCAGCTTAAGTGGCGGGAGGGCAATAGATACGCAGTATTTT. It translates to CASSLSGGRAIDTQYF.

The chain uses TRBV7-2 and TRBJ2-3, with D uncertain. This CDR3 contains 12 residues. Germline CDR1 reads SGHTA; CDR2 reads FQGNSA. Trimming removed 2 bases at V and 6 bases at J, with 6 bases between. The CDR3 here is CASSLFVDTQYF. The CDR3 region has the DNA TGTGCCAGCAGCTTATTCGTTGATACGCAGTATTTT.

The chain couples TRBV5-6 to TRBJ1-1, with D possibly TRBD1 on 5 matching bases. Germline V lookup: CDR1 SGHDT, CDR2 YYEEEE. V was shortened by 2 bases and J by 0 bases, with 8 bases between the two germline ends. This CDR3 is 14 amino acids long. In nucleotides, the CDR3 is TGTGCCAGCAGCTTCACGGACATGAACACTGAAGCTTTCTTT. Protein sequence: CASSFTDMNTEAFF.

This chain joins TRBV28 and TRBJ1-4; 9 bases match TRBD1. Looked up from germline, CDR1 is MDHEN and CDR2 is SYDVKM. J gave up 8 bases and V 6 bases, and 7 bases lay outside the gene matches. The CDR3 is 14 residues long. CDR3 sequence: CASRPYGQGEKLFF. CDR3 in DNA: TGTGCCAGCAGGCCATACGGACAGGGGGAAAAACTGTTTTTT.

V and J are TRBV28 and TRBJ1-4; 10 bases are a match to TRBD1. V lost 11 bases, J lost 8 bases, and 8 bases stayed unmatched. The CDR3 is 13 amino acids. Germline V gene sequence: CDR1 MDHEN, CDR2 SYDVKM. CDR3 nucleotide sequence: TGTGCCGTTCAGACAGGGGGCGCGGAAAAACTGTTTTTT. This gives the protein CAVQTGGAEKLFF.

In this sample, this clone turned up once. The CDR3 nucleotides are TGTGCCAGCAGCCGGCCGGGACTAGCGCCAAAGGGGAACACCGGGGAGCTGTTTTTT. Translation: CASSRPGLAPKGNTGELFF. V gene TRBV16 combines with J gene TRBJ2-2; 10 positions agree with TRBD2. The V gene's germline CDR1 is KGHSY and CDR2 FQNENV. The trim removed 4 bases at V and 1 base at J, leaving 12 bases unmatched. The CDR3 covers 19 residues. Full variable domain (missing parts from reference TRBV16 and TRBJ2-2): GEEVAQTPKHLVRGEGQKAKLYCAPIKGHSYVFWYQQVLKNEFKFLISFQNENVFDETGMPKERFSAKCLPNSPCSLEIQATKLEDSAVYFCASSRPGLAPKGNTGELFFGEGSRLTVL.

This chain links TRBV5-6 with TRBJ2-3; 11 nucleotides agree with TRBD2. The germline V gene encodes CDR1 SGHDT and CDR2 YYEEEE. This CDR3 contains 16 residues. The trim removed 4 bases at V and 10 bases at J, leaving 14 bases unmatched. The DNA for the CDR3 is TGTGCCAGCAGCCGGAGAGTGACTAGCGGGAACCTAGCGCAGTATTTT. Its translation is CASSRRVTSGNLAQYF.

This clone was seen only once. V usage is TRBV7-9 and J usage is TRBJ1-2; 9 bases line up with TRBD1. Unmatched junction bases numbered 4, after V lost 5 bases and J lost 0 bases. The CDR3 is made up of 15 amino acids. CDR1 SEHNR and CDR2 FQNEAQ come from the germline V gene (reference sequence). CDR3 DNA sequence: TGTGCCAGCAGCCCGACAGGGGGGCCTAACTATGGCTACACCTTC. It is translated as CASSPTGGPNYGYTF.

The chain uses TRBV29-1 and TRBJ2-1; D unclear. The germline V and J ends were trimmed by 4 bases and 5 bases, with 21 bases remaining between them. The CDR3 consists of 16 residues. Germline CDR1 is SQVTM and CDR2 is ANQGSEA. The CDR3 region is CSVAFQRSTLHNEQFF. The DNA for the CDR3 is TGCAGCGTTGCATTCCAGCGCTCAACCCTCCACAATGAGCAGTTCTTC.

The J gene is TRBJ1-4, the V gene TRBV7-9; 8 bases map to TRBD1. The CDR3 has 12 amino acids. Unmatched junction bases numbered 1, after V lost 8 bases and J lost 5 bases. Germline assignment: CDR1 SEHNR and CDR2 FQNEAQ (reference sequence). The CDR3 DNA follows: TGTGCCAGCCAGGGGGCGAATGAAAAACTGTTTTTT. Translation gives CASQGANEKLFF.

V gene TRBV14 combines with J gene TRBJ1-1, with D possibly matching TRBD1 (5 bases). Germline CDR1 and CDR2: SGHDN and FVKESK. The V gene lost 2 bases and the J gene lost 1 base, with 8 bases spanning the gap. This CDR3 comprises 14 residues. This chain's CDR3 is CASSQLGGNTEAFF. In nucleotides, the CDR3 is TGTGCCAGCAGCCAACTGGGGGGGAACACTGAAGCTTTCTTT.

CDR3 in DNA: TGTGCCAGCAGGCGGACTAGCGGGAGTGTCTACAATGAGCAGTTCTTC. Amino acids: CASRRTSGSVYNEQFF. This chain links TRBV27 with TRBJ2-1; 13 positions agree with TRBD2. Trimming removed 6 bases from V and 3 bases from J; junction bases left unmatched: 5. CDR1 is MNHEY, CDR2 SMNVEV, per germline (reference sequence). This CDR3 has 16 amino acids.